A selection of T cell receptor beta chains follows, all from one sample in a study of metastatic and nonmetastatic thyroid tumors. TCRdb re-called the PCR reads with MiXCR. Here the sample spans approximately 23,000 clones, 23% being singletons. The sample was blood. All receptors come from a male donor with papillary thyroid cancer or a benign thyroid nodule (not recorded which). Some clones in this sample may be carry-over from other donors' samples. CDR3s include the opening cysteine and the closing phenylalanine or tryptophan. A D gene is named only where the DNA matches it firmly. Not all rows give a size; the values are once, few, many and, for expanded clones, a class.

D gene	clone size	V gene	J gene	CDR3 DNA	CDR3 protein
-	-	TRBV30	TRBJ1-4	TGTGCCTGGAGTGTACAGGGTGATTTCATGGGTGAAAAACTGTTTTTT	CAWSVQGDFMGEKLFF
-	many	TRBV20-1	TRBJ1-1	TGCAGTGCTAGAGATCCCGGGGGCTTAGCTGAAGCTTTCTTT	CSARDPGGLAEAFF
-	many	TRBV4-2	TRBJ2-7	TGTGCCAGCAGCCAAGATGGGTCAGGCCTCTCCTACGAGCAGTACTTC	CASSQDGSGLSYEQYF
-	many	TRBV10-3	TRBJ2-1	TGTGCCATCAGATCGGCAGGCCCTGAGCAGTTCTTC	CAIRSAGPEQFF
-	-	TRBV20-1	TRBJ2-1	TGCAGTGCTAATAAACAGAGTGCGTTCTTC	CSANKQSAFF
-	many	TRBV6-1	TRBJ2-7	TGTGCCAGCAGTCCTGACTTGGCAGCTACCTACGAGCAGTACTTC	CASSPDLAATYEQYF
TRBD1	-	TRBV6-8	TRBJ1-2	TGTGCCAGCAGTCAAAGGGGACAGGGGGCGCAAGATCTAAAAGCTAACTATGGCTACACCTTC	CASSQRGQGAQDLKANYGYTF
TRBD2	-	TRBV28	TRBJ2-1	TGTGCCAGCAACCCTAGGGGGACTAGCGGTCTCAATGAGCAGTTCTTC	CASNPRGTSGLNEQFF
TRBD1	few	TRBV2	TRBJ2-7	TGTGCCAGCAGTCAGGGACAGAACTACGAGCAGTACTTC	CASSQGQNYEQYF
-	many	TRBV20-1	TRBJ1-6	TGCAGTGCTAGGGACTGGAGACAGAACAATAATTCACCCCTCCACTTT	CSARDWRQNNNSPLHF
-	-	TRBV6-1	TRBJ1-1	TGTGCCAGTGGGAAAACAGGGCCGGGGACTGAAGCTTTCTTT	CASGKTGPGTEAFF
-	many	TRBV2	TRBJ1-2	TGTGCCAGCAGTGGACAGACAGCGAACACCTTC	CASSGQTANTF
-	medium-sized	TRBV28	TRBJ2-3	TGTGCCAGCAAAGCGGGACAGATCACAGATACGCAGTATTTT	CASKAGQITDTQYF
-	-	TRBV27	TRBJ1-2	TGTGCCAGCAGTTTTCGGGGATGTCATTGCTACACCTTC	CASSFRGCHCYTF
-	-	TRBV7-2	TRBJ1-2	TGTGCCAGCAGCTTAGCGCATGGGGGAGGAGGCTACACCTTC	CASSLAHGGGGYTF
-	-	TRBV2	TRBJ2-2	TGTGCCAGCAGTGAAGGTTGGAGGGCCGTCCCCGGGGAGCTGTTTTTT	CASSEGWRAVPGELFF
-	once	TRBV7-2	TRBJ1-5	TGTGCCAGCAGCTCCTTACGGGGACAGCCCCAGCATTTT	CASSSLRGQPQHF
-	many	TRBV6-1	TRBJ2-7	TGTGCCAGCAGTTCCCAAGAGGCGGTGGGGCAGTACTTC	CASSSQEAVGQYF
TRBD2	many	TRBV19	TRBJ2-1	TGTGCCAGACATCCCCACCCGGGCGGGAGGCAATCAATGCAGTTCTTC	CARHPHPGGRQSMQFF
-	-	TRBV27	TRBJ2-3	TGTGCCAGCAGTTTCCAGGGATTAGATACGCAGTATTTT	CASSFQGLDTQYF
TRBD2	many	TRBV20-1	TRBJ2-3	TGCAGTGCTAGTTCTCTAGCGGGGGTGACAGATACGCAGTATTTT	CSASSLAGVTDTQYF
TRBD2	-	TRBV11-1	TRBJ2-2	TGTGCCAGCAGCTTAGCGGGAGGGTTTACCGGGGAGCTGTTTTTT	CASSLAGGFTGELFF
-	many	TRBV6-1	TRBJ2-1	TGTGCCAGCAGGAAAGGGAGCTCCTACAATGAGCAGTTCTTC	CASRKGSSYNEQFF
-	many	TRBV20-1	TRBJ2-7	TGCAGTGCAACCCGACAGGGACTTTCCTACGAGCAGTACTTC	CSATRQGLSYEQYF
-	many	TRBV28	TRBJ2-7	TGTGCCAGCAGTTTGGTCAGCTCCTACGAGCAGTACTTC	CASSLVSSYEQYF
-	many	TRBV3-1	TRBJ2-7	TGTGCCAGCAGCCAAGATCTGCGGACAGTGCCTTACGAGCAGTACTTC	CASSQDLRTVPYEQYF
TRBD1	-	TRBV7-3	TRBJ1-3	TGTGCCAGCAGCTCCGGGACAGGGCGAGGAAACACCATATATTTT	CASSSGTGRGNTIYF
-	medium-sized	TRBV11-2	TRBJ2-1	TGTGCCAGCAGCTTAGCCAGCCTCAATGAGCAGTTCTTC	CASSLASLNEQFF
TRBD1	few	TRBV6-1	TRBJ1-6	TGTGCCAGCAGTGAGGTCTCAGGGGGCAGGTCACCCCTCCACTTT	CASSEVSGGRSPLHF
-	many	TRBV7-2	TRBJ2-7	TGTGCCAGCAGCTACCTCCCTCTTCTCGAGCAGTACTTC	CASSYLPLLEQYF
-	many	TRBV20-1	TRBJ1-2	TGCAGTGCTAGGGGGCTGGGGTTGATTATCGGTGGCTACACCTTC	CSARGLGLIIGGYTF
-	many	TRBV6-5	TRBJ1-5	TGTGCCAGCAGTTACTCGTGGGGGGTTGGACAGCCCCAGCATTTT	CASSYSWGVGQPQHF
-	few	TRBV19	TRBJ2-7	TGTTCCAGTAGTCTAGGAGCCTACGAGCAGTACTTC	CSSSLGAYEQYF
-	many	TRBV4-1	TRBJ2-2	TGCGCCAGCAGCCAAGACCCCGCGGGGACGGACGCCGGGGAGCTGTTTTTT	CASSQDPAGTDAGELFF
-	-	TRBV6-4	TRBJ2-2	TGTGCCAGCAAGGGGCCCACCGGGGAGCTGTTTTTT	CASKGPTGELFF
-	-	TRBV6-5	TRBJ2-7	TGTGCCAGCAGTTACTCGAAAGGCCTCCAGTACTTC	CASSYSKGLQYF
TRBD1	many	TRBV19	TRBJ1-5	TGTGCCAGTAGTATCTACAGGGGGCGAGGCAATCAGCCCCAGCATTTT	CASSIYRGRGNQPQHF
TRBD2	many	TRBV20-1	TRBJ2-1	TGCAGTGCTTTAGCCCTTACTAGCGGAATGATCAATGAGCAGTTCTTC	CSALALTSGMINEQFF
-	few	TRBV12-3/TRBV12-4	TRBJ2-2	TGTGTCAGCGATGACGGGGGGAACACCGGGGAGCTGTTTTTT	CVSDDGGNTGELFF
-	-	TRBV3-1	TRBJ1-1	TGTGCCAGCAGCCAAAGGGTGGACCCGGGTTATGAAGCTTTCTTT	CASSQRVDPGYEAFF
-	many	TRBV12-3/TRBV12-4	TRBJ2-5	TGTGCCAGCATCCTGGGCACAGAAGAGACCCAGTACTTC	CASILGTEETQYF
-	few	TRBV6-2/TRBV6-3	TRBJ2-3	TGTGCCAGCAGTTACTCGAAGGATACGCAGTATTTT	CASSYSKDTQYF
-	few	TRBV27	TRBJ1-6	TGTGCCAGCAGTTTGGATCGTACGGGGGCACCCCTCCACTTT	CASSLDRTGAPLHF
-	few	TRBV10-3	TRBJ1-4	TGTGCCATCAGTCCGTCCTATCCTCAGGGGGAAAAACTGTTTTTT	CAISPSYPQGEKLFF
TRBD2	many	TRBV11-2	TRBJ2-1	TGTGCCAGCAGGTCCCTAGCGGGAGTATTCAATGAGCAGTTCTTC	CASRSLAGVFNEQFF
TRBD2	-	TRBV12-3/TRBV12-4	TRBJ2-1	TGTGCCAGCAGTCCTAGCGGGGTCGGGCATGAGCAGTTCTTC	CASSPSGVGHEQFF
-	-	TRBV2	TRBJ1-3	TGTGCCAGCAGTCAATTTTACCTCGCCTCGTATTTGCCGTCGGCTGGAAACACCATATATTTT	CASSQFYLASYLPSAGNTIYF
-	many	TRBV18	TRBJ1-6	TGTGCCAGCTCACCAAGCTCCAGGACTCTAACCTATAATTCACCCCTCCACTTT	CASSPSSRTLTYNSPLHF